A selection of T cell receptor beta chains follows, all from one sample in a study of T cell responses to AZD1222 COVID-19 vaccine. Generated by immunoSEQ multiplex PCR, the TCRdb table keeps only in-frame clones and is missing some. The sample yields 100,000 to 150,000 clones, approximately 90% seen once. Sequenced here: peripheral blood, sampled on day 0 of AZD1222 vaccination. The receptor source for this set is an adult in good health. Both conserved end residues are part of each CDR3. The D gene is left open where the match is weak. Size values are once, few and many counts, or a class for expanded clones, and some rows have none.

CASSLAPPRIAGVETQYF,.,TRBD2,TRBV7-6
CASSEPSASGTYNEQFF,.,TRBD2,TRBV10-2
CASSLGQGVHEQYF,.,TRBD1,TRBV5-1
CASSSLGGRGANVLTF,once,.,TRBV28
CATRRQSSYEQYF,.,.,TRBV15
CASSVDRNTEAFF,.,.,TRBV18
CASSSPRGEQYF,.,.,TRBV3-1/TRBV3-2
CASSRLGPNSPLHF,.,.,TRBV7-9
CASTVDVPTIYEQYF,.,.,TRBV28
CASSQGPSSNQPQHF,.,.,TRBV3-1/TRBV3-2
CAWSRPGLAGESDTQYF,.,TRBD2,TRBV30
CASSGGGAGPYTGELFF,.,TRBD2,TRBV28
CASSFGAAGELFF,.,.,TRBV10-2
CASTDRDYGYTF,.,.,TRBV19
CASSLFISDSGANVLTF,.,.,TRBV5-8
CASSPRQETQYF,.,.,TRBV3-1/TRBV3-2
CAISDKTRGGETQYF,.,.,TRBV10-3
CANSFPDRAGEQYF,.,.,TRBV28
CASSPGMSHQPQHF,.,.,TRBV27
CASSYSIRQGGQFF,.,TRBD1,TRBV6-2/TRBV6-3